One sample yielded the 8 T cell receptor beta chains listed below, sequenced in a study of metastatic and nonmetastatic thyroid tumors. No treatment of any kind had been given to any patient before thyroid surgery. TCRdb recomputed clones from the PCR reads via MiXCR. The profile covers over 30,000 clones, with over 15% appearing a single time and roughly 13% taken by the ten largest. Sequencing was carried out using tumor tissue. These receptors were collected from a female donor with papillary thyroid cancer or a benign thyroid nodule (not recorded which). Some clones in this sample may be carry-over from other donors' samples.

In this sample, this clone turned up many times. The chain recombines TRBV27 with TRBJ2-1; 9 nucleotides line up with TRBD1. The germline V gene has CDR1 MNHEY and CDR2 SMNVEV (reference sequence). This CDR3 is 16 amino acids long. J lost 7 bases, V lost 5 bases, and 12 bases had no gene match. This chain's CDR3 is CASSGGQGLISNEQFF. DNA of the CDR3: TGTGCCAGCAGTGGGGGACAGGGACTTATTAGTAATGAGCAGTTCTTC.

This clone has a count of ten or more. V usage is TRBV11-2 and J usage is TRBJ1-3, with D possibly TRBD1 on 6 matching bases. The CDR3 loop spans 16 amino acids. V was pared by 6 bases and J by 1 base, with 16 bases between. CDR1 is SGHAT and CDR2 is FQNNGV in the germline V gene. The CDR3 loop reads CASRPAPQGSGNTIYF. The DNA of the CDR3 is TGTGCCAGCAGACCCGCCCCCCAGGGGTCTGGAAACACCATATATTTT.

The sample holds many counts of this clone. The chain employs TRBV6-9 and TRBJ1-3, with D possibly TRBD1 on 5 matching bases. CDR3 length: 17 residues. Trimming took off 3 bases at V and 1 base at J, with 16 bases between the two ends. Germline values: CDR1 MNHGY, CDR2 SVAAGI. DNA of the CDR3: TGTGCCAGCAGTTACACCCGGGACCCGAGTTCTGGAAACACCATATATTTT. Translating gives CASSYTRDPSSGNTIYF.

The chain combines TRBV20-1 with TRBJ2-1; a weak D match, TRBD1 (6 bases). Germline CDR1 is DFQATT and CDR2 is SNEGSKA (reference sequence). V was clipped by 3 bases and J by 4 bases, with 10 bases between them. This CDR3 has 13 amino acids. The DNA for the CDR3 is TGCAGTGCTAGCGACAGGTTGTACAATGAGCAGTTCTTC. Its translation is CSASDRLYNEQFF.

This clone was seen at least ten times. The gene calls are TRBV19 and TRBJ1-5, with a tentative D call TRBD1 (5 bases). V was clipped by 5 bases and J by 1 base, with 18 bases between them. This CDR3 spans 17 amino acids. CDR1 is LNHDA, CDR2 SQIVND, per germline (reference sequence). The CDR3 nucleotides read TGTGCCAGTAGTCAGAGGCCGGGGGAGATGAGCAATCAGCCCCAGCATTTT. It is translated as CASSQRPGEMSNQPQHF.

This clone was seen repeatedly, ten times or more. V and J are TRBV27 and TRBJ2-3; D call uncertain. This CDR3 region has 13 residues. Between the trimmed V and J ends, which lost 4 bases and 0 bases, there was a span of 5 bases. From germline, CDR1 is MNHEY and CDR2 SMNVEV (reference sequence). In nucleotides, the CDR3 is TGTGCCAGCAGTTCTCCTAGCACAGATACGCAGTATTTT. It codes for CASSSPSTDTQYF.

This clone was found many times. This chain joins TRBV6-4 and TRBJ2-1, with 7 bases that match TRBD1. J gave up 7 bases and V 4 bases, and 10 bases lay outside the gene matches. Looked up from germline, CDR1 is MRHNA and CDR2 is SNTAGT. The CDR3 spans 15 residues. Written as DNA, the CDR3 is TGTGCCAGCAGTGTCCAAGGGGGCTGGTGGAATGAGCAGTTCTTC. Its protein product is CASSVQGGWWNEQFF.

Ten or more counts support this clone. As DNA, the CDR3 is TGCAGTGCTAGAGATAGGGGTGGGGCTCTCAATGAGCAGTTCTTC. Its translation is CSARDRGGALNEQFF. This chain uses TRBV20-1 with TRBJ2-1, with D perhaps TRBD1 (5 bases). The V end lost 0 bases, the J end lost 6 bases, and 15 bases lay between the germline ends. In germline, CDR1 is DFQATT, CDR2 SNEGSKA (reference sequence). This CDR3 region has 15 residues.